Shown below are 9 T cell receptor beta chains from a single sample sequenced in a study of T-cell memory formation after mild COVID-19. TCRdb re-derived calls from the 5' RACE reads in MiXCR, one entry per CDR3 protein. The sample has 580,000 or so distinct CDR3 sequences; around 16% are singletons. Sequenced input: PBMCs or a T cell subset sorted from them (not recorded which). The source is an adult woman who had mild COVID-19 (a few samples of this study predate the infection). Cell type and time point are not known.

The V and J genes are TRBV6-1 and TRBJ2-2, with TRBD2 identical over 10 bases. V trimming: 7 bases; J trimming: 3 bases; junction bases outside the gene matches: 5. The V gene's germline CDR1 is MNHNS and CDR2 SASEGT. CDR3 length: 15 residues. CDR3 amino acids: CASNRLAGHTGELFF. Here the CDR3 DNA reads TGTGCCAGCAACAGACTAGCGGGCCACACCGGGGAGCTGTTTTTT.

In this sample, this clonotype turned up a few times. V gene TRBV2 combines with J gene TRBJ2-5; D ambiguous. The CDR3 totals 15 residues. V lost 7 bases and J lost 4, with 19 bases in between. Germline-derived CDR1 and CDR2 are SNHLY and FYNNEI. The CDR3 loop is CASIPTRLARETQYF. In DNA, the CDR3 is TGTGCCAGCATCCCGACCCGATTGGCGCGAGAGACCCAGTACTTC. Full variable domain (missing parts from reference TRBV2 and TRBJ2-5): EPEVTQTPSHQVTQMGQEVILRCVPISNHLYFYWYRQILGQKVEFLVSFYNNEISEKSEIFDDQFSVERPDGSNFTLKIRSTKLEDSAMYFCASIPTRLARETQYFGPGTRLLVL.

V is TRBV4-1 and J is TRBJ1-1, with TRBD1 matching 7 bases. The germline gives CDR1 MGHRA, CDR2 YSYEKL. The J segment lost 6 bases and the V segment lost 3 bases, leaving 16 bases of the junction unmatched. The CDR3 has 17 amino acids. Here the CDR3 DNA reads TGCGCCAGCAGCCATCCAGGACAGGTGGGTTTTGTGGCTGAAGCTTTCTTT. Protein sequence: CASSHPGQVGFVAEAFF.

This chain links TRBV4-3 with TRBJ1-1, with unresolved D. Between the trimmed V and J ends, which lost 0 bases and 1 base, there was a span of 9 bases. CDR1 is LGHNA, CDR2 YSLEER, per germline. This CDR3 has 15 amino acids. CDR3 sequence reads: CASSQEVVGNTEAFF. Written as DNA, the CDR3 is TGCGCCAGCAGCCAAGAGGTTGTTGGGAACACTGAAGCTTTCTTT.

Ten or more counts support this clonotype. The V gene is TRBV20-1, the J gene TRBJ2-7; 10 bases map to TRBD2. With V trimmed by 1 base and J by 0 bases, 6 bases remained unmatched. From germline, CDR1 is DFQATT and CDR2 SNEGSKA (reference sequence). The CDR3 has 16 residues. For the CDR3, the DNA is TGCAGTGCTAGAGTTGGGGGACTAGCGTACTCCTACGAGCAGTACTTC. Protein sequence: CSARVGGLAYSYEQYF.

Only a few counts were recorded for this clonotype. V is TRBV29-1 and J is TRBJ2-1; 7 bases are a match to TRBD2. The CDR3 totals 17 residues. Unmatched junction bases numbered 21, after V lost 4 bases and J lost 9 bases. Germline V CDR1 and CDR2: SQVTM, ANQGSEA. The CDR3 protein is CSVAASGREHGNGEQFF. The CDR3 DNA is TGCAGCGTTGCTGCCTCGGGGAGGGAGCATGGCAATGGTGAGCAGTTCTTC.

This clonotype was picked up one time. The chain employs TRBV12-3 or TRBV12-4 and TRBJ1-5; D is possibly TRBD1 (6 bases). The CDR3 is made up of 14 amino acids. The V gene lost 6 bases and the J gene lost 5 bases, with 14 bases spanning the gap. For the CDR3, the DNA is TGTGCCAGCAGCCCTACGGGGGCGCATCAGCCCCAGCATTTT. It specifies CASSPTGAHQPQHF.

The genes are TRBV6-2 or TRBV6-3 and TRBJ1-5; D is unclear. The CDR3 is 15 amino acids. Trimming took off 0 bases at V and 0 bases at J, with 6 bases between the two ends. Germline V lookup: CDR1 MNHEY, CDR2 SVGEGT. The CDR3 DNA reads TGTGCCAGCAGTTACTCCCGATATAGCAATCAGCCCCAGCATTTT. Protein sequence: CASSYSRYSNQPQHF.

CDR3 sequence: CASSPAGFEQFF. DNA of the CDR3: TGTGCCAGCAGCCCAGCGGGATTCGAGCAGTTCTTC. The chain recombines TRBV6-2 or TRBV6-3 with TRBJ2-1; 7 bases map to TRBD2. CDR1 is MNHEY and CDR2 is SVGEGT in the germline V gene. The CDR3 contains 12 residues. With 6 bases clipped from V and 10 bases from J, the junction kept 6 bases outside the gene matches.